The next 27 T cell receptor beta chains were all read from a single sample in a study of cytomegalovirus exposure and HLA in healthy donors. Vbeta (60) and Jbeta (13) primers were used in the PCR. Sequencing was performed with immunoSEQ multiplex PCR; in TCRdb, only in-frame clones are kept and a portion is missing. This table holds over 95,000 clones, over 55% found once. The sequencing input was PBMCs. All receptors come from a man in his late teens or twenties in good health and CMV-seropositive.

V usage is TRBV5-1 and J usage is TRBJ1-2, with 7 positions matching TRBD1. CDR1 and CDR2 from the germline V gene are SGHRS and YFSETQ. CDR3 length equals 14 residues. With V trimmed by 0 bases and J by 3 bases, 2 bases remained unmatched. The CDR3 sequence: CASSLGGQYYGYTF. The CDR3 DNA reads TGCGCCAGCAGCTTGGGGGGACAGTACTATGGCTACACCTTC.

The chain uses TRBV11-3 and TRBJ1-3; D possibly corresponds to TRBD1 (5 bases). Germline V gene data show CDR1 as SGHNT and CDR2 as YENEEA. The CDR3 extends over 15 amino acids. Trimming shortened V by 3 bases and J by 1 base, and 10 bases separated the two germline ends. CDR3 sequence: CASSFRGTSGNTIYF. Written as DNA, the CDR3 is TGTGCCAGCAGCTTTAGGGGAACGTCTGGAAACACCATATATTTT.

J is TRBJ2-3 and V is TRBV28; 8 bases agree with TRBD2. The CDR3 extends over 15 amino acids. The germline V gene has CDR1 MDHEN and CDR2 SYDVKM. V shed 2 bases and J 5 bases; nucleotides not matched to a gene: 6. CDR3 DNA sequence: TGTGCCAGCAGTTTAACCGGGGGGGGTCAAGATACGCAGTATTTT. Its protein product is CASSLTGGGQDTQYF.

In nucleotides, the CDR3 is TGTGCCAGCAGCATTGGGACAGGCAACTATGGCTACACCTTC. This codes for CASSIGTGNYGYTF. This chain uses TRBV7-9 with TRBJ1-2; 8 bases align to TRBD1. CDR1 and CDR2 from the germline V gene are SEHNR and FQNEAQ (reference sequence). V lost 5 bases to trimming and J lost 2 bases; unmatched junction nucleotides: 4. CDR3 length: 14 amino acids.

The J gene is TRBJ2-5, the V gene TRBV14; maybe TRBD1 (6 bases). V was trimmed by 4 bases and J by 0 bases, leaving 12 bases between them. The CDR3 extends over 15 amino acids. CDR1 SGHDN and CDR2 FVKESK come from the germline V gene. CDR3 amino acids: CASSPSRGYQETQYF. CDR3 bases: TGTGCCAGCAGCCCATCTAGGGGGTACCAAGAGACCCAGTACTTC.

The chain joins TRBV5-1 to TRBJ2-7; 9 bases agree with TRBD1. The CDR3 totals 16 residues. Germline V gene sequence: CDR1 SGHRS, CDR2 YFSETQ. J gave up 3 bases and V 4 bases, and 11 bases lay outside the gene matches. The CDR3 bases are TGCGCCAGCAGCCTGGGGTTGGGACAGGGTTACTACGAGCAGTACTTC. It yields the protein CASSLGLGQGYYEQYF.

The chain employs TRBV5-4 and TRBJ2-1; 12 bases map to TRBD2. The CDR3 sequence is 16 residues long. Germline V gene sequence: CDR1 SGHNT, CDR2 YYREEE (reference sequence). V was pared by 4 bases and J by 3 bases, with 5 bases of the junction left unmatched. The CDR3 reads CASSPGLAGFYNEQFF. DNA for the CDR3: TGTGCCAGCAGCCCCGGACTAGCGGGGTTCTACAATGAGCAGTTCTTC.

A word on this clone: The germline gene is not matched at one end of the junction; a read error may be the cause. The chain couples TRBV4-2 to TRBJ2-1; 10 bases match TRBD2. Germline loops: CDR1 LGHNA, CDR2 YNFKEQ. The CDR3 runs to 17 residues. CDR3 nucleotides: TGTGCCAGCAGCGAAGAACAGCGGGGGGGCTCATTAAATGAGCAGTTCTTC. Its protein is CASSEEQRGGSLNEQFF.

V gene TRBV6-1 combines with J gene TRBJ2-2; TRBD1 matches at 7 bases. V shed 7 bases and J 7 bases; nucleotides not matched to a gene: 9. The germline V gene encodes CDR1 MNHNS and CDR2 SASEGT. The CDR3 is 14 amino acids. For the CDR3, the DNA is TGTGCCAGCAACACCGGGACAGAGGTCGGGGAGCTGTTTTTT. This codes for CASNTGTEVGELFF.

The V gene is TRBV7-2, the J gene TRBJ1-1; maybe TRBD1 (5 bases). The CDR3 covers 15 residues. CDR1 and CDR2 (germline): SGHTA, FQGNSA. Deletions cut 5 bases from V and 1 base from J, with 14 bases between. The CDR3 nucleotides are TGTGCCAGCAGCGATCAGGGTCGGGCGAACACTGAAGCTTTCTTT. It translates to CASSDQGRANTEAFF.

This clone was observed a handful of times. The chain carries TRBV19 and TRBJ1-5, with D maybe TRBD1 (5 bases). This CDR3 region has 14 residues. Deletions cut 7 bases from V and 0 bases from J, with 10 bases between. The germline CDR1 and CDR2 sequences are LNHDA and SQIVND (reference sequence). CDR3 region: CASMTAYSNQPQHF. The CDR3 DNA is TGTGCCAGTATGACAGCGTATAGCAATCAGCCCCAGCATTTT.

The rearrangement uses TRBV7-9 and TRBJ1-1; weak D call: TRBD1 (5 bases). The germline CDR1 and CDR2 sequences are SEHNR and FQNEAQ (reference sequence). The CDR3 sequence is 15 residues long. V was shortened by 1 base and J by 0 bases, with 9 bases between the two germline ends. CDR3 bases: TGTGCCAGCAGCTTAGTCGGGGGGATGAACACTGAAGCTTTCTTT. Encoded protein: CASSLVGGMNTEAFF.

The CDR3 DNA is TGTGCCATCAGCGGGACAGGGGATGAAGCTTTCTTT. It translates to CAISGTGDEAFF. The chain has TRBV10-3 and TRBJ1-1, with TRBD1 identical over 10 bases. The J segment lost 7 bases and the V segment lost 6 bases, leaving 2 bases of the junction unmatched. CDR1 and CDR2 from the germline V gene are ENHRY and SYGVKD. CDR3 length: 12 residues.

The chain uses TRBV6-4 and TRBJ2-3, with a possible D match to TRBD1 (6 bases). The CDR3 runs to 15 residues. CDR1 and CDR2 (germline): MRHNA, SNTAGT. V gave up 3 bases and J gave up 0 bases, with 10 bases separating them. The CDR3 region is CASSEVGTSTDTQYF. The CDR3 nucleotides read TGTGCCAGCAGTGAGGTGGGGACAAGCACAGATACGCAGTATTTT.

This chain connects TRBV28 to TRBJ1-2; D perhaps matches TRBD1 (5 bases). The germline V gene encodes CDR1 MDHEN and CDR2 SYDVKM. This CDR3 contains 13 residues. V lost 6 bases to trimming and J lost 8 bases, with 16 bases between them. The CDR3 sequence is CASSSGGTAGYTF. CDR3 bases: TGTGCCAGCAGCTCTGGAGGGACGGCGGGCTACACCTTC.

The chain combines TRBV5-1 with TRBJ2-5; D gene unclear. The germline gives CDR1 SGHRS, CDR2 YFSETQ. The V gene lost 4 bases and the J gene lost 3 bases, with 13 bases spanning the gap. This CDR3 is 14 amino acids long. This chain's CDR3 is CASSPPTSEETQYF. CDR3 sequence (DNA): TGCGCCAGCAGCCCCCCAACGTCGGAAGAGACCCAGTACTTC.

V gene TRBV6-6 combines with J gene TRBJ1-4; TRBD1 matches at 7 bases. V trimming: 5 bases; J trimming: 5 bases; junction bases outside the gene matches: 2. This CDR3 region has 13 residues. CDR1 and CDR2 from the germline V gene are MNHNY and SVGAGI (reference sequence). The CDR3 region has the DNA TGTGCCAGCAGTAGGACAGGCAATGAAAAACTGTTTTTT. Its translation is CASSRTGNEKLFF.

The chain employs TRBV18 and TRBJ1-5; 8 bases map to TRBD1. The ends lost 3 bases at V and 7 bases at J; junction bases unmatched: 11. The CDR3 runs 16 residues. Germline-derived CDR1 and CDR2 are KGHSH and LQKENI. This CDR3 is CASSPGSDRVVQPQHF. Written as DNA, the CDR3 is TGTGCCAGCTCACCGGGATCGGACAGGGTAGTACAGCCCCAGCATTTT.

J is TRBJ2-5 and V is TRBV5-1; a possible D gene is TRBD2 (6 bases). Germline CDR1 reads SGHRS; CDR2 reads YFSETQ. Trimming took 0 bases from V and 5 from J, leaving 11 bases between them. The CDR3 spans 14 residues. CDR3 protein: CASSLGLDLETQYF. The CDR3 region has the DNA TGCGCCAGCAGCTTGGGACTAGATCTGGAGACCCAGTACTTC.

The CDR3 DNA reads TGTGCCAGCAGTTACCGAAGCGGGGGGGACTTCCAGTTCTTC. This codes for CASSYRSGGDFQFF. The chain employs TRBV6-5 and TRBJ2-1; 10 bases align to TRBD2. The CDR3 covers 14 residues. The junction had 8 bases not matched to a gene; V was cut back by 2 bases and J by 13 bases. CDR1 is MNHEY and CDR2 is SVGAGI in the germline V gene.

This chain connects TRBV10-3 to TRBJ1-1; D not resolved. V lost 6 bases, J lost 6 bases, and 17 bases lay in between. The CDR3 length is 14 residues. The germline CDR1 and CDR2 sequences are ENHRY and SYGVKD. The CDR3 reads CAIRAGLVSSEAFF. The CDR3 region has the DNA TGTGCCATCAGGGCAGGCTTGGTGAGCTCTGAAGCTTTCTTT.

This clone turned up a few times. The chain carries TRBV5-1 and TRBJ2-3; possibly TRBD2 for D (5 bases). The germline CDR1 and CDR2 sequences are SGHRS and YFSETQ. The V end was cut by 1 base, the J end by 3 bases, with 15 bases between. This CDR3 region has 16 residues. The CDR3 DNA reads TGCGCCAGCAGCTTGTCTGGGCTAGCTCAGACAGATACGCAGTATTTT. Translation gives CASSLSGLAQTDTQYF.

CDR3: CASLEPGQAKPEAFF. The DNA of the CDR3 is TGTGCCAGCCTTGAGCCGGGACAGGCAAAACCTGAAGCTTTCTTT. V and J are TRBV6-1 and TRBJ1-1; 8 bases match TRBD1. Germline-derived CDR1 and CDR2 are MNHNS and SASEGT. This CDR3 comprises 15 residues. The V and J ends lost 8 bases and 6 bases, in that order; junction bases with no gene match: 14.

The genes are TRBV14 and TRBJ1-1, with D unresolved. This CDR3 region has 17 residues. CDR1 is SGHDN, CDR2 FVKESK, per germline. V was clipped by 8 bases and J by 0 bases, with 22 bases between them. CDR3 nucleotides: TGTGCCAGCGAAGGATGGAACAGTCGTACCATGAACACTGAAGCTTTCTTT. Its protein is CASEGWNSRTMNTEAFF.

The chain has TRBV27 and TRBJ2-1; no clear D. V lost 3 bases, J lost 8 bases, and 11 bases lay in between. The CDR3 runs to 13 residues. Germline V gene sequence: CDR1 MNHEY, CDR2 SMNVEV (reference sequence). The CDR3 spells CASSLASRHEQFF. The CDR3 region has the DNA TGTGCCAGCAGTTTGGCCAGTCGCCATGAGCAGTTCTTC.

The chain joins TRBV6-5 to TRBJ1-2, with 8 bases identical to TRBD1. V was clipped by 5 bases and J by 5 bases; unmatched bases: 10. Germline CDR1 reads MNHEY; CDR2 reads SVGAGI. The length of the CDR3 is 15 residues. CDR3 coding DNA: TGTGCCAGCAGTCCCGGACAGGGAAGATCGTATGGCTACACCTTC. Translation gives CASSPGQGRSYGYTF.

The chain uses TRBV11-1 and TRBJ1-1; 8 bases match TRBD1. Trimming took 5 bases from V and 6 from J; bases not matched to a gene: 5. The CDR3 is made up of 13 amino acids. CDR1 is SGHAT and CDR2 is FQDESV in the germline V gene (reference sequence). CDR3 coding DNA: TGTGCCAGCAGCCCAGACAGGGGCTCTGAAGCTTTCTTT. This gives the protein CASSPDRGSEAFF.